A single sample gave rise to the 15 T cell receptor beta chains below, sequenced in a study of PD-1 blockade in classical Hodgkin lymphoma. Time point noted: newly diagnosed, previously untreated cHL patient sample. Data came from immunoSEQ multiplex PCR; TCRdb stores just in-frame clones and leaves some out. This sample has under 80,000 clones; about 94% occur once, and the top ten carry 2.6%. Sample: peripheral blood mononuclear cells (PBMCs). The receptor source for this set is a human donor with classical Hodgkin lymphoma.

The chain joins TRBV5-4 to TRBJ2-3, with 7 bases matching TRBD1. CDR1 SGHNT and CDR2 YYREEE come from the germline V gene (reference sequence). V shed 1 base, J shed 3 bases, and the junction held 5 bases outside the gene matches. The CDR3 is 15 amino acids. The CDR3 DNA sequence: TGTGCCAGCAGCTTGCGACAGGGCCCAACAGATACGCAGTATTTT. Its protein is CASSLRQGPTDTQYF.

The chain recombines TRBV4-1 with TRBJ2-2, with a tentative D call TRBD2 (6 bases). CDR1 MGHRA and CDR2 YSYEKL come from the germline V gene. There are 14 residues in the CDR3. The germline V and J ends were trimmed by 0 bases and 7 bases, with 9 bases remaining between them. CDR3 sequence reads: CASSQDPGDGELFF. The CDR3 region has the DNA TGCGCCAGCAGCCAAGATCCGGGGGACGGGGAGCTGTTTTTT.

This clone was seen only once. V gene TRBV5-1 combines with J gene TRBJ1-4; 7 bases fit TRBD1. The CDR3 has 15 amino acids. V lost 2 bases and J lost 7; bases outside the gene matches: 8. The germline CDR1 and CDR2 sequences are SGHRS and YFSETQ. Written as DNA, the CDR3 is TGCGCCAGCAGCTTCCTCGGGCAGGGGGGTGAAAAACTGTTTTTT. This gives the protein CASSFLGQGGEKLFF.

This chain links TRBV7-2 with TRBJ2-5; D possibly uses TRBD1 or TRBD2 (7 bases each). The CDR3 length is 16 residues. Germline-derived CDR1 and CDR2 are SGHTA and FQGNSA. V shed 1 base and J shed 3 bases, with 15 bases lying between them. The CDR3 loop reads CASSLEGRGGEETQYF. In nucleotides, the CDR3 is TGTGCCAGCAGCTTAGAAGGCAGGGGGGGGGAAGAGACCCAGTACTTC.

This chain uses TRBV30 with TRBJ1-4, with 9 bases lining up with TRBD1. The CDR3 spans 14 residues. With 4 bases clipped from V and 7 bases from J, the junction kept 7 bases outside the gene matches. Looked up from germline, CDR1 is GTSNPN and CDR2 is SVGIG (reference sequence). The CDR3 here is CAWTTGGAGEKLFF. CDR3 DNA: TGTGCCTGGACCACAGGGGGCGCGGGTGAAAAACTGTTTTTT.

CDR3 residues: CASRSGLGSVETQYF. In DNA, the CDR3 is TGTGCCAGTAGAAGCGGGTTGGGATCTGTGGAGACCCAGTACTTC. The rearrangement uses TRBV19 and TRBJ2-5; D is perhaps TRBD2 (6 bases). CDR1 and CDR2 (germline): LNHDA, SQIVND (reference sequence). The V end was cut by 6 bases, the J end by 5 bases, with 19 bases between. This CDR3 has 15 residues.

The gene calls are TRBV4-1 and TRBJ1-2, with D hard to call. V lost 3 bases and J lost 4, with 15 bases in between. Germline V gene data show CDR1 as MGHRA and CDR2 as YSYEKL. The CDR3 totals 15 residues. CDR3 nucleotides: TGCGCCAGCAGCCAGGAACAACCTCTTCCCTATGGCTACACCTTC. Amino acids: CASSQEQPLPYGYTF.

V gene TRBV2 combines with J gene TRBJ2-7; 10 bases agree with TRBD1. Germline trimming cut 6 bases from V and 11 bases from J; bases unmatched to any gene: 1. The CDR3 is 10 residues long. Germline CDR1 SNHLY, CDR2 FYNNEI. The CDR3 reads CASRTGGEYF. CDR3 nucleotide sequence: TGTGCCAGCAGGACAGGGGGCGAGTACTTC.

The rearrangement uses TRBV19 and TRBJ1-2, with 8 positions matching TRBD1. CDR3 size: 15 residues. From germline, CDR1 is LNHDA and CDR2 SQIVND (reference sequence). V lost 6 bases, J lost 2 bases, and 8 bases stayed unmatched. The CDR3 here is CASRLGQGSNYGYTF. CDR3 nucleotides: TGTGCCAGTAGGTTAGGACAGGGATCGAACTATGGCTACACCTTC. The whole variable domain, remainder taken from reference TRBV19 and TRBJ1-2, is DGGITQSPKYLFRKEGQNVTLSCEQNLNHDAMYWYRQDPGQGLRLIYYSQIVNDFQKGDIAEGYSVSREKKESFPLTVTSAQKNPTAFYLCASRLGQGSNYGYTFGSGTRLTVV.

The chain couples TRBV6-6 to TRBJ2-2; the match to TRBD1 covers 10 bases. V shed 6 bases, J shed 5 bases, and the junction held 9 bases outside the gene matches. The CDR3 has 16 amino acids. Germline V gene lookup returns CDR1 MNHNY and CDR2 SVGAGI (reference sequence). CDR3 loop: CASRPQPGQGTGELFF. In DNA, the CDR3 is TGTGCCAGCAGGCCCCAACCGGGACAGGGGACCGGGGAGCTGTTTTTT.

A few counts support this clone. J is TRBJ2-2 and V is TRBV25-1; D call uncertain. CDR3 length equals 16 residues. Trimming cost V 3 bases and J 0 bases, with 11 bases left between them. The germline V gene encodes CDR1 MGHDK and CDR2 SYGVNS. In DNA form, the CDR3 reads TGTGCCAGCAGTGAGAACCGGGCACCGAACACCGGGGAGCTGTTTTTT. Translation: CASSENRAPNTGELFF.

This rearrangement joins TRBV5-1 to TRBJ2-5; no definite D call. The DNA end favors TRBJ2-7, so the J call may be wrong. Germline V lookup: CDR1 SGHRS, CDR2 YFSETQ. The CDR3 has 15 amino acids. CDR3 sequence reads: CASSPTTGRANEQYF. The CDR3 DNA reads as TGCGCCAGCAGCCCAACCACGGGTAGGGCCAACGAGCAGTACTTC.

The rearrangement links TRBV11-2 to TRBJ2-7; 10 bases agree with TRBD1. The trim removed 4 bases at V and 2 bases at J, leaving 2 bases unmatched. Germline V gene data show CDR1 as SGHAT and CDR2 as FQNNGV. The CDR3 is 14 amino acids. CDR3 region: CASSWDRGAYEQYF. CDR3 bases: TGTGCCAGCAGCTGGGACAGGGGCGCCTACGAGCAGTACTTC.

The chain carries TRBV6-1 and TRBJ1-3; D is undetermined. Germline V CDR1 and CDR2: MNHNS, SASEGT. V dropped 3 bases and J dropped 2 bases, with 5 bases sitting between them. The CDR3 has 13 amino acids. CDR3 coding DNA: TGTGCCAGCAGTGAGGGCCCTGGAAACACCATATATTTT. Translation: CASSEGPGNTIYF.

CDR3 protein: CASSLDLQGYTGELFF. The CDR3 region has the DNA TGTGCCAGCAGCTTAGATTTACAGGGTTACACCGGGGAGCTGTTTTTT. The rearrangement uses TRBV11-2 and TRBJ2-2; D might be TRBD1 (6 bases). This CDR3 comprises 16 residues. Germline V CDR1 and CDR2: SGHAT, FQNNGV. Trimming stripped 0 bases from V and 3 bases from J, with 11 bases between.